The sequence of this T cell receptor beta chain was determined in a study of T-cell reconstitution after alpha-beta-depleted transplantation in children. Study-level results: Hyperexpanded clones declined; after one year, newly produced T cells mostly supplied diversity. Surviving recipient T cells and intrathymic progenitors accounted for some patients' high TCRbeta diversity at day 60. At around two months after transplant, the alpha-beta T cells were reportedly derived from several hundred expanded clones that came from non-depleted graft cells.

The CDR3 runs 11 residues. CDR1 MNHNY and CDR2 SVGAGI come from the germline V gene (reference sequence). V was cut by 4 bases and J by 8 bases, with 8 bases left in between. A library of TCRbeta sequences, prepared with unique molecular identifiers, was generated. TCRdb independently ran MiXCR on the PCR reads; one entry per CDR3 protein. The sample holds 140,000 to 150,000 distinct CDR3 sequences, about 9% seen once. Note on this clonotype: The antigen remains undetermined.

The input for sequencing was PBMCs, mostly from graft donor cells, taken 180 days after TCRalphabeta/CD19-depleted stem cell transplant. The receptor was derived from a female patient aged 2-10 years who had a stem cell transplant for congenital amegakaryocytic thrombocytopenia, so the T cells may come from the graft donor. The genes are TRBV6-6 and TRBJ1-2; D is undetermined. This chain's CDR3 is CASSSKRGYTF. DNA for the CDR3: TGTGCCAGCAGTTCCAAGAGAGGCTACACCTTC.